Included here is one T cell receptor (beta chain) sequence, with context. What it binds is unknown. The data were taken from a study of cytomegalovirus exposure and HLA in healthy donors. Both 60 Vbeta primers and 13 Jbeta primers went into the PCR. Profiled with immunoSEQ multiplex PCR; TCRdb holds only in-frame clones, not every one. The repertoire holds approximately 150,000 clones, approximately 80% seen once, with 4.8% in the top ten. Study conclusions and caveats: It was about 150 TCR beta chains that were listed as cytomegalovirus-associated.

The clonotype was recovered from a man aged 18-30 years in good health and CMV-seronegative. Sequenced input: PBMCs.

DNA for the CDR3: TGTGCCAGCAGCTGGGGACTAGCGAATGAGCAGTTCTTC. Translated: CASSWGLANEQFF. The chain carries TRBV7-2 and TRBJ2-1; 10 nucleotides line up with TRBD2. Germline CDR1 is SGHTA and CDR2 is FQGNSA. The CDR3 length is 13 residues. With V trimmed by 4 bases and J by 7 bases, 1 base remained unmatched.